This is a list of T cell receptor beta chains from one sample in a study of blood T cells in healthy people across ages. TCRdb called the 5' RACE reads again in MiXCR, with one record for every CDR3 protein. The sample holds about 650,000 distinct CDR3 sequences, about 30% seen once. Sequenced input: blood. All receptors derive from a woman at least 80 years old in good health. Both conserved end residues are part of each CDR3. D genes are given only for firm matches. The size entry is marked missing in some rows and otherwise reads once, few, many or a size class.

>TRBJ1-1|TRBV5-1|.|.
TGCGCCAGCACCTTGGAGGGGCGGTTGAGCACTGAAGCTTTCTTT
CASTLEGRLSTEAFF
>TRBJ2-1|TRBV20-1|few|TRBD2
TGCAGTGCTAGAGTTTCCCGGTCGGGGGGGACTGCCTACTCCTACAATGAGCAGTTCTTC
CSARVSRSGGTAYSYNEQFF
>TRBJ1-5|TRBV27|.|TRBD1
TGTGCCAGCGCAACCGGGACAGGAATCAATCAGCCCCAGCATTTT
CASATGTGINQPQHF
>TRBJ2-7|TRBV10-2|many|TRBD1
TGCGCCAGCGAACCGAATTTTGCCGGGACAGGGGTTGTCTACGAGCAGTACTTC
CASEPNFAGTGVVYEQYF
>TRBJ2-3|TRBV7-2|.|.
TGTGCCAGCAGTTGGGACCACACAGATACGCAGTATTTT
CASSWDHTDTQYF
>TRBJ2-7|TRBV7-2|many|TRBD2
TGTGCCAGCTTAGGACTAGCCCGCTACGAGCAGTACTTC
CASLGLARYEQYF
>TRBJ2-2|TRBV20-1|.|.
TGCAGTGCTAGGCGGGGATCAGTCAACACCGGGGAGCTGTTTTTT
CSARRGSVNTGELFF
>TRBJ1-2|TRBV20-1|.|TRBD1
TGCAGTGCTAGAGATCCCGGACAGGGGTATGGCTACACCTTC
CSARDPGQGYGYTF
>TRBJ2-3|TRBV7-2|.|TRBD2
TGTGCCAGCAGCCGCCTAGCGGGGGCCAACACAGATACGCAGTATTTT
CASSRLAGANTDTQYF
>TRBJ2-7|TRBV9|many|.
TGTGCCAGCAGCGTAGATTTGGGATCCTACGAGCAGTACTTC
CASSVDLGSYEQYF
>TRBJ1-5|TRBV7-8|many|.
TGTGCCAGCAGCTCCTATTCCGGGACGAGGAATCAGCCCCAGCATTTT
CASSSYSGTRNQPQHF
>TRBJ2-3|TRBV29-1|many|TRBD2
TGCAGCGTTGACGCCGGACTAGCGGGGCGGGGAGATACGCAGTATTTT
CSVDAGLAGRGDTQYF
>TRBJ2-1|TRBV7-3|many|TRBD2
TGCGCCAGCAGCTTTTCGGGGGGTAATGAGCAGTTCTTC
CASSFSGGNEQFF
>TRBJ1-5|TRBV7-2|few|.
TGTGCCAGCAGCTTAGGAGGGGCCCGAGGGCCCCAGCATTTT
CASSLGGARGPQHF
>TRBJ2-7|TRBV7-2|many|.
TGTGCCAGCAGCTTAGGGGCCAAATACGAGCAGTACTTC
CASSLGAKYEQYF
>TRBJ2-3|TRBV30|.|.
TGTGCCTGGAGTCAATTCGGGACTGCTAATCCCAGGGTGCAGTATTTT
CAWSQFGTANPRVQYF
>TRBJ2-2|TRBV29-1|few|TRBD2
TGCAGCGTTGAAGTCCGGGGGGGCAGACAATACACCGGGGAGCTGTTTTTT
CSVEVRGGRQYTGELFF
>TRBJ1-3|TRBV6-5|few|.
TGTGCCAGCAGTTCGGAGGGCGCGGGCTTTGGAAACACCATATATTTT
CASSSEGAGFGNTIYF
>TRBJ2-2|TRBV9|few|.
TGTGCCAGCAGCGGGGGGGCGCCAGGAACCGGGGAGCTGTTTTTT
CASSGGAPGTGELFF
>TRBJ2-3|TRBV20-1|.|.
TGCAGTGCTAGAGATTCCCCAGGCACAGATACGCAGTATTTT
CSARDSPGTDTQYF
>TRBJ1-2|TRBV4-2|many|TRBD1
TGTGCCAGCAGCCAGGGAGGGACAGGGGACAACTATGGCTACACCTTC
CASSQGGTGDNYGYTF
>TRBJ1-2|TRBV20-1|many|.
TGCAGTGCTGGTTCGGGGGCGAGGGGCTACACCTTC
CSAGSGARGYTF
>TRBJ2-4|TRBV12-3/TRBV12-4|.|.
TGTGCCAGCAGTTTAGGTCCGAATCGGGACATTCAGTACTTC
CASSLGPNRDIQYF
>TRBJ2-7|TRBV15|many|TRBD1
TGTGCCACCAGCAGAGCCCCAATGAATTCGGACAGGGCCCACGAGCAGTACTTC
CATSRAPMNSDRAHEQYF
>TRBJ1-1|TRBV7-9|few|.
TGTGCCAGCAGCGTCAAACTGACAGGCACTGAAGCTTTCTTT
CASSVKLTGTEAFF
>TRBJ2-2|TRBV20-1|many|.
TGCAGTGCTGCCCCTTTCGGCACCGGGGAGCTGTTTTTT
CSAAPFGTGELFF
>TRBJ2-7|TRBV12-3/TRBV12-4|many|.
TGTGCCAGCAGTTACAGGGCGGACGAGCAGTACTTC
CASSYRADEQYF
>TRBJ2-1|TRBV24-1|many|TRBD1
TGTGCCACCAGTGATTTGGACAGGGGCCATGAGCAGTTCTTC
CATSDLDRGHEQFF
>TRBJ2-5|TRBV12-3/TRBV12-4|.|TRBD2
TGTGCCAGCAGCTTCGGACTAGCGGGGGAGACCCAGTACTTC
CASSFGLAGETQYF
>TRBJ1-1|TRBV11-2|.|.
TGTGCCAGCAGCTCACGACCGAATTTGGCTGAAGCTTTCTTT
CASSSRPNLAEAFF
>TRBJ2-3|TRBV5-1|once|.
TGCGCCAGCAGCAACCGGGACATCCAAGATACGCAGTATTTT
CASSNRDIQDTQYF
>TRBJ1-1|TRBV4-2|many|.
TGTGCCAGCAGTCAGGACTTGAACACTGAAGCTTTCTTT
CASSQDLNTEAFF
>TRBJ1-1|TRBV6-1|.|.
TGTGCCAGCAGTGATTCTCCGAACACTGAAGCTTTCTTT
CASSDSPNTEAFF
>TRBJ1-4|TRBV4-3|many|.
TGCGCCAGCAGCCACCCAGAGAGAGGTTATGAAAAACTGTTTTTT
CASSHPERGYEKLFF
>TRBJ2-7|TRBV7-2|.|.
TGTGCCAGCAGCCCCCTACGGACAACTTACGAGCAGTACTTC
CASSPLRTTYEQYF
>TRBJ2-5|TRBV30|.|.
TGTGCCTGGAGTGAGAACCTGTCACGGGGTTTAGAGACCCAGTACTTC
CAWSENLSRGLETQYF
>TRBJ2-3|TRBV5-1|many|TRBD2
TGCGCCAGCAGCTTAGCGGGGGCCCAAGATACGCAGTATTTT
CASSLAGAQDTQYF
>TRBJ2-1|TRBV6-1|many|.
TGTGCCAGCAGTGAAATCTGGGACTCTAGGGAGCAGTTCTTC
CASSEIWDSREQFF
>TRBJ2-1|TRBV5-1|.|.
TGCGCCAGCAGCTTGTCATATTACAATGAGCAGTTCTTC
CASSLSYYNEQFF
>TRBJ1-5|TRBV6-6|many|.
TGTGCCAGCAGTTATCGAGGTAGCAATCAGCCCCAGCATTTT
CASSYRGSNQPQHF
>TRBJ2-1|TRBV5-1|many|TRBD2
TGCGCCAGCAGCTCCGGGACTAGGCTCGATGAGCAGTTCTTC
CASSSGTRLDEQFF
>TRBJ1-2|TRBV5-5|many|.
TGTGCCAGCAGCGACCAGGGGTTGCGGGGCTACACCTTC
CASSDQGLRGYTF
>TRBJ2-2|TRBV9|few|TRBD1
TGTGCCAGCAGCGTAGTCGGGACAGGGAGGACCGGGGAGCTGTTTTTT
CASSVVGTGRTGELFF
>TRBJ1-2|TRBV5-1|many|TRBD1
TGCGCCAGCAGCTTGGGCGGGACAGGGGGTTTGGATGGCTACACCTTC
CASSLGGTGGLDGYTF
>TRBJ2-1|TRBV5-4|many|.
TGTGCCAGCAGCCCTGGGGGGAACTCCTACAATGAGCAGTTCTTC
CASSPGGNSYNEQFF
>TRBJ2-6|TRBV12-3/TRBV12-4|.|TRBD1
TGTGCCAGCAGTCCCCTCGTTAGAGGTGTGGACAGGCTTAGCTCTGGGGCCAACGTCCTGACTTTC
CASSPLVRGVDRLSSGANVLTF
>TRBJ1-1|TRBV30|.|TRBD1
TGTGCCTGGAGTGTAAAGGACAGGGCGGCCACTGAAGCTTTCTTT
CAWSVKDRAATEAFF
>TRBJ1-4|TRBV2|few|TRBD1
TGTGCCAGCAGTGGGACAGGGTTAATGAAAAAACTGTTTTTT
CASSGTGLMKKLFF
>TRBJ1-6|TRBV9|.|.
TGTGCCAGCAGCGTAGAATTTCGGGCACCCCTCCACTTT
CASSVEFRAPLHF
>TRBJ2-6|TRBV6-6|many|.
TGTGCCAGCAGCCGCTTGTGGTCCGGGGCCAACGTCCTGACTTTC
CASSRLWSGANVLTF